This paragraph reports one T cell receptor (beta chain). These data come from a study of control samples from healthy donors and cancer patients. Germline CDR1 is MNHEY and CDR2 is SVGAGI. V shed 0 bases and J shed 0 bases, with 5 bases lying between them. There are 14 residues in the CDR3. Method: immunoSEQ multiplex PCR; TCRdb's copy keeps in-frame clones and lacks some. The data show more than 150,000 clones, approximately 92% seen once. The source is a young man in good health. Sequencing was carried out using blood. The chain joins TRBV6-5 to TRBJ1-1, with no clear D. The CDR3 is CASSYSIMNTEAFF. The CDR3 DNA reads TGTGCCAGCAGTTACTCGATAATGAACACTGAAGCTTTCTTT.